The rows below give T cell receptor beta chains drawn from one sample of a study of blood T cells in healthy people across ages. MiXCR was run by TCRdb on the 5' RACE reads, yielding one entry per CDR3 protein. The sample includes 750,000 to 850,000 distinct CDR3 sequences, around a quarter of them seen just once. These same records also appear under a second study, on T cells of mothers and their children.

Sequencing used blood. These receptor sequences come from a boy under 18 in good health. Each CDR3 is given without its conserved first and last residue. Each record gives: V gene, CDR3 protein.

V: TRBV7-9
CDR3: ASSFRDSEKGEAF

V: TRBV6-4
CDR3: ASSDTPGTSGYNEQF

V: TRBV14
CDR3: ASSPAGLAGRNEQF

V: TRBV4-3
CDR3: ASSFGLISYEQY

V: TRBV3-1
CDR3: ASSQEEPGLATGADVLT

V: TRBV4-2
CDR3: ASSSSIVSGNTIY

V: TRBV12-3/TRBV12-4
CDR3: ASSLRGRVAYEQY

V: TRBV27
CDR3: ASPGLAGGSVYNEQF

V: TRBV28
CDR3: ASSPDGFNEKLF

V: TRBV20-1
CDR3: SARGRGGYGYT